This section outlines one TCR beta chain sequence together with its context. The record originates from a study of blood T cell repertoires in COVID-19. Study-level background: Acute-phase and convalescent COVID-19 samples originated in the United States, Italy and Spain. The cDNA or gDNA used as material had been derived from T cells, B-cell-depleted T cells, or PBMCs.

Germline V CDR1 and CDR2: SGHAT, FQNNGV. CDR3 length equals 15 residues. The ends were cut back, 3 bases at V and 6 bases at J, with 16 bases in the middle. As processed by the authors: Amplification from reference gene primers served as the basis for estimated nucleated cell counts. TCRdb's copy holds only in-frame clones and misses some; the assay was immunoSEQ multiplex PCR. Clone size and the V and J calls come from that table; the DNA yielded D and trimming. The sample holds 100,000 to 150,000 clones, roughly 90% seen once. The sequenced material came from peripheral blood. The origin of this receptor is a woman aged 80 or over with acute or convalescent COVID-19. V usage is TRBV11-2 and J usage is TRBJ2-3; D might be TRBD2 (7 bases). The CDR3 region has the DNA TGTGCCAGCAGCTTTGATGGGGGGGCGCGGGATACGCAGTATTTT. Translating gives CASSFDGGARDTQYF. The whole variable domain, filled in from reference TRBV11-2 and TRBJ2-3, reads EAGVAQSPRYKIIEKRQSVAFWCNPISGHATLYWYQQILGQGPKLLIQFQNNGVVDDSQLPKDRFSAERLKGVDSTLKIQPAKLEDSAVYLCASSFDGGARDTQYFGPGTRLTVL.